The 10 T cell receptor beta chains listed next were all sequenced from one sample in a study of blood T cell repertoires in COVID-19. Clones were read by immunoSEQ multiplex PCR, and TCRdb kept only the in-frame ones, dropping some. Of 120,000 to 150,000 clones in the sample, 88% were seen once. Sequencing was done on a sample of peripheral blood. Source of these receptors: a human donor in a cohort sampled during active COVID-19.

This clone was observed a handful of times. This chain joins TRBV5-4 and TRBJ1-5, with TRBD1 matching over 11 bases. V lost 2 bases to trimming and J lost 2 bases; unmatched junction nucleotides: 12. CDR3 length: 19 residues. Germline V gene lookup returns CDR1 SGHNT and CDR2 YYREEE (reference sequence). Written as DNA, the CDR3 is TGTGCCAGCAGCTTCATCTCGGGACAGGGGGTAGGTGGCAATCAGCCCCAGCATTTT. It translates to CASSFISGQGVGGNQPQHF.

V usage is TRBV28 and J usage is TRBJ1-3, with unresolved D. V gave up 6 bases and J gave up 0 bases, with 6 bases separating them. Per the germline V gene, CDR1 is MDHEN and CDR2 is SYDVKM. This CDR3 spans 13 amino acids. Here the CDR3 reads CASRQYSGNTIYF. CDR3 coding DNA: TGTGCCAGCAGACAGTACTCTGGAAACACCATATATTTT.

This clone was seen just once. The chain couples TRBV7-2 to TRBJ1-4, with D hard to call. This CDR3 spans 14 amino acids. V was clipped by 3 bases and J by 4 bases, with 9 bases between them. Germline V gene lookup returns CDR1 SGHTA and CDR2 FQGNSA. CDR3 in amino acids: CASSFSQNNEKLFF. The CDR3 region has the DNA TGTGCCAGCAGCTTTTCCCAGAATAATGAAAAACTGTTTTTT.

The chain joins TRBV7-2 to TRBJ2-1; 7 bases match TRBD1. This CDR3 comprises 15 residues. The junction had 12 bases not matched to a gene; V was cut back by 5 bases and J by 8 bases. Germline V lookup: CDR1 SGHTA, CDR2 FQGNSA. The CDR3 here is CASSPGGRGGDEQFF. CDR3 sequence (DNA): TGTGCCAGCAGCCCAGGGGGTAGAGGGGGCGATGAGCAGTTCTTC.

The sample holds a few counts of this clone. This chain joins TRBV29-1 and TRBJ2-5; 7 bases map to TRBD2. V trimming: 7 bases; J trimming: 1 base; junction bases outside the gene matches: 12. The germline V gene encodes CDR1 SQVTM and CDR2 ANQGSEA. This CDR3 region has 15 residues. The CDR3 reads CSAGAGRGGQETQYF. CDR3 coding DNA: TGCAGCGCTGGGGCGGGGCGCGGGGGCCAAGAGACCCAGTACTTC.

Worth noting for this clone: The sample holds other DNA sequences that translate to the same CDR3. J is TRBJ2-1 and V is TRBV7-2; 8 nucleotides line up with TRBD2. This CDR3 is 16 amino acids long. Germline-derived CDR1 and CDR2 are SGHTA and FQGNSA. V gave up 1 base and J gave up 4 bases; unmatched junction bases: 6. Here the CDR3 DNA reads TGTGCCAGCAGCTTAGTTCTAGCGGGCATATACAATGAGCAGTTCTTC. Its translation: CASSLVLAGIYNEQFF.

This clone came up a few times. This chain uses TRBV4-1 with TRBJ1-1; D perhaps matches TRBD1 (6 bases). V lost 1 base and J 0 bases, leaving 12 bases between the germline ends. This CDR3 is built from 16 residues. Germline CDR1 MGHRA, CDR2 YSYEKL. The CDR3 region is CASSQAKGHLNTEAFF. The CDR3 coding sequence is TGCGCCAGCAGCCAAGCAAAGGGACATCTGAACACTGAAGCTTTCTTT.

This clone was seen only a few times. The rearrangement joins TRBV30 to TRBJ1-6, with unresolved D. The CDR3 totals 13 residues. Trimming pared 4 bases from V and 6 bases from J, leaving 10 bases between. Germline CDR1 and CDR2: GTSNPN and SVGIG (reference sequence). The CDR3 bases are TGTGCCTGGAAGCAACAGCCTAATTCACCCCTCCACTTT. Translating gives CAWKQQPNSPLHF.

The rearrangement joins TRBV15 to TRBJ2-3; 11 nucleotides match TRBD2. V trimming: 1 base; J trimming: 2 bases; junction bases outside the gene matches: 5. Germline lookup yields CDR1 LNHNV and CDR2 YYDKDF (reference sequence). The CDR3 runs 17 residues. The CDR3 loop reads CATSRAGTSGPTDTQYF. Written as DNA, the CDR3 is TGTGCCACCAGCAGAGCCGGGACTAGCGGACCCACAGATACGCAGTATTTT.

This clone occurred a few times. The CDR3 bases are TGTGCCAGCAGCGCGACAGGTAACACTGAAGCTTTCTTT. Protein: CASSATGNTEAFF. V usage is TRBV7-6 and J usage is TRBJ1-1, with a tentative D call TRBD1 (6 bases). Deletions cut 5 bases from V and 2 bases from J, with 9 bases between. The CDR3 has 13 residues. Germline V gene sequence: CDR1 SGHVS, CDR2 FNYEAQ.